This section outlines one T cell receptor (beta chain) sequence together with its context. The antigen remains unidentified. V lost 3 bases and J 6 bases, leaving 14 bases between the germline ends. The CDR3 is 14 residues long. Germline-derived CDR1 and CDR2 are LNHNV and YYDKDF (reference sequence). The sample belongs to a study of T cell repertoires in cytomegalovirus infection. The wider study: HLA-B-restricted CMV epitopes that are well studied, plus recently identified HLA-C-restricted ones, were used by the study. An indication of both CMV infection and matching HLA type came from public TCR beta signatures.

TCRdb reanalysed the reads using MiXCR and keeps one entry per CDR3 protein. Of about 830,000 distinct CDR3 sequences listed, around a third are singletons. Whole-study findings and limits: Adding up the frequency of public TCR beta families identified people who carried CMV plus the relevant HLA.

The sequence derives from a human donor in good health (CMV status not recorded). Some clones in this sample may be carry-over from other donors' samples. The chain carries TRBV15 and TRBJ1-1; D remains ambiguous. This specimen was cultured CD8+ T cells from PBMCs, taken from culture after CMV antigen stimulation. The CDR3 loop reads CATSSRQKFAEAFF. CDR3 bases: TGTGCCACCAGCAGCAGACAAAAGTTCGCTGAAGCTTTCTTT.